These 8 T cell receptor beta chains originate from one sample sequenced in a study of OX40 agonist ivuxolimab in advanced cancers. Assay: immunoSEQ multiplex PCR; the TCRdb copy retains only in-frame clones and omits some. The sample has 65,000 to 100,000 clones, roughly 88% seen once. Sequenced material: CD4+ or CD8+ T cells sorted from blood, taken in a trial of the OX40 agonist ivuxolimab. The receptors derive from an adult with an advanced solid tumor such as melanoma, head and neck, liver or kidney cancer.

V is TRBV9 and J is TRBJ2-7; D might be TRBD2 (6 bases). This CDR3 region has 14 residues. The V end lost 3 bases, the J end lost 0 bases, and 10 bases lay between the germline ends. Germline lookup yields CDR1 SGDLS and CDR2 YYNGEE. CDR3 protein: CASSGSGDSYEQYF. The CDR3 DNA reads TGTGCCAGCAGCGGGTCGGGGGACTCCTACGAGCAGTACTTC.

The rearrangement uses TRBV7-2 and TRBJ1-1; maybe TRBD1 (5 bases). Trimming took off 5 bases at V and 10 bases at J, with 20 bases between the two ends. The CDR3 consists of 14 residues. Looked up from germline, CDR1 is SGHTA and CDR2 is FQGNSA. CDR3 region: CASSGAGTMVGAFF. CDR3 coding DNA: TGTGCCAGCAGCGGAGCCGGGACCATGGTTGGAGCTTTCTTT.

This clone has only one observation. The V and J genes are TRBV7-2 and TRBJ1-1; 8 positions agree with TRBD1. The CDR3 has 14 residues. Germline CDR1 SGHTA, CDR2 FQGNSA. The junction had 5 bases not matched to a gene; V was cut back by 4 bases and J by 4 bases. Here the CDR3 reads CASSYDRGSTEAFF. In DNA form, the CDR3 reads TGTGCCAGCAGCTACGACAGGGGAAGCACTGAAGCTTTCTTT.

About this clone: This specimen includes other DNA sequences encoding the same CDR3. The chain recombines TRBV7-9 with TRBJ2-3; D unclear. Germline CDR1 SEHNR, CDR2 FQNEAQ (reference sequence). The V gene lost 1 base and the J gene lost 1 base, with 6 bases spanning the gap. This CDR3 contains 14 residues. In nucleotides, the CDR3 is TGTGCCAGCAGCTTAGGCTCCGGCACAGATACGCAGTATTTT. Protein sequence: CASSLGSGTDTQYF. The whole variable domain, filled in from reference TRBV7-9 and TRBJ2-3, reads DTGVSQNPRHKITKRGQNVTFRCDPISEHNRLYWYRQTLGQGPEFLTYFQNEAQLEKSRLLSDRFSAERPKGSFSTLEIQRTEQGDSAMYLCASSLGSGTDTQYFGPGTRLTVL.

The rearrangement joins TRBV18 to TRBJ2-2, with TRBD2 identical over 8 bases. Germline lookup yields CDR1 KGHSH and CDR2 LQKENI. This CDR3 is built from 16 residues. V gave up 2 bases and J gave up 5 bases; unmatched junction bases: 7. The CDR3, as DNA: TGTGCCAGCTCACCAAATCCGGGAGGGCTTACCGGGGAGCTGTTTTTT. This sequence encodes CASSPNPGGLTGELFF. Filled out from reference TRBV18 and TRBJ2-2, the complete variable domain reads NAGVMQNPRHLVRRRGQEARLRCSPMKGHSHVYWYRQLPEEGLKFMVYLQKENIIDESGMPKERFSAEFPKEGPSILRIQQVVRGDSAAYFCASSPNPGGLTGELFFGEGSRLTVL.

This rearrangement joins TRBV5-1 to TRBJ1-1, with D unresolved. The CDR3 spans 14 residues. The germline gives CDR1 SGHRS, CDR2 YFSETQ. V was clipped by 0 bases and J by 1 base, with 7 bases between them. Here the CDR3 DNA reads TGCGCCAGCAGCTTGGATCGAACGAACACTGAAGCTTTCTTT. It translates to CASSLDRTNTEAFF.

The chain employs TRBV7-2 and TRBJ1-5; perhaps TRBD1 as D (5 bases). Trimming pared 5 bases from V and 8 bases from J, leaving 10 bases between. The CDR3 consists of 12 residues. Germline-derived CDR1 and CDR2 are SGHTA and FQGNSA. CDR3 protein: CASSDRFEPQHF. As DNA, the CDR3 is TGTGCCAGCAGCGACAGATTTGAGCCCCAGCATTTT.

The rearrangement uses TRBV7-9 and TRBJ2-1, with TRBD2 as a possible D gene (6 bases). This CDR3 spans 13 amino acids. Germline-derived CDR1 and CDR2 are SEHNR and FQNEAQ (reference sequence). Trimming shortened V by 0 bases and J by 12 bases, and 12 bases separated the two germline ends. The DNA for the CDR3 is TGTGCCAGCAGCTTAGCGGAGGGGTTTGTGCAGTTCTTC. Translating it yields CASSLAEGFVQFF.